What follows are 18 T cell receptor beta chains derived from one specimen sequenced in a study of monozygotic twins with inflammatory bowel disease (dated by TCRdb to the late 2010s). The library was made by 5' RACE. Sequenced on an Illumina HiSeq 2500. Reprocessed by TCRdb, the reads give a single entry per CDR3 protein sequence, without DNA. The table held for this sample gives hundreds of thousands of distinct CDR3 sequences. 2% to 3% of the sample lies in the top ten. Sample: blood. These receptors were obtained from a human donor with ulcerative colitis or Crohn's disease, or a healthy co-twin of an affected twin (not recorded which).

The rearrangement links TRBV3-1 to TRBJ1-2; checking the TCRdb D call of TRBD1 is not possible without DNA. Germline V gene lookup returns CDR1 LGHDT and CDR2 YNNKEL (reference sequence). The CDR3 consists of 19 residues. The CDR3 sequence is CASSQDLKLAYGGVGGYTF. Full variable domain (remainder filled in from reference TRBV3-1 and TRBJ1-2): DTAVSQTPKYLVTQMGNDKSIKCEQNLGHDTMYWYKQDSKKFLKIMFSYNNKELIINETVPNRFSPKSPDKAHLNLHINSLELGDSAVYFCASSQDLKLAYGGVGGYTFGSGTRLTVV.

The V gene is TRBV5-5, the J gene TRBJ1-1. Germline values: CDR1 SGHKS, CDR2 YYEKEE (reference sequence). The CDR3 has 13 residues. CDR3 loop: CASRRGGFPEAFF.

The V gene is TRBV4-2, the J gene TRBJ1-2. The CDR3 spans 14 residues. Germline lookup yields CDR1 LGHNA and CDR2 YNFKEQ. The CDR3: CASSQVDGSYGYTF.

V is TRBV28 and J is TRBJ2-5; absent DNA, TCRdb's TRBD1 call cannot be checked. Germline V gene lookup returns CDR1 MDHEN and CDR2 SYDVKM. This CDR3 is 11 amino acids long. The CDR3 loop reads CASTGLETQYF.

V gene TRBV18 combines with J gene TRBJ2-2. The V gene's germline CDR1 is KGHSH and CDR2 LQKENI. This CDR3 is 14 amino acids long. CDR3 loop: CASSPFSEGGELFF. Combining the CDR3 with reference TRBV18 and TRBJ2-2 gives the whole variable domain NAGVMQNPRHLVRRRGQEARLRCSPMKGHSHVYWYRQLPEEGLKFMVYLQKENIIDESGMPKERFSAEFPKEGPSILRIQQVVRGDSAAYFCASSPFSEGGELFFGEGSRLTVL.

This chain links TRBV3-1 with TRBJ2-6; the D gene TCRdb calls, TRBD1, cannot be checked with no DNA. CDR1 is LGHDT, CDR2 YNNKEL, per germline (reference sequence). The length of the CDR3 is 16 residues. CDR3: CASSQVPGQKANVLTF.

The chain is built from TRBV7-9 and TRBJ1-2; as DNA is missing, the TRBD1 call by TCRdb cannot be tested. The CDR3 has 14 amino acids. The germline V gene encodes CDR1 SEHNR and CDR2 FQNEAQ (reference sequence). The CDR3 sequence is CASSLEGQGHGYTF.

The chain combines TRBV20-1 with TRBJ2-1; absent DNA, TCRdb's TRBD2 call cannot be checked. Germline lookup yields CDR1 DFQATT and CDR2 SNEGSKA (reference sequence). The CDR3 loop spans 14 amino acids. CDR3 sequence reads: CSVLDLASYNEQFF.

The chain couples TRBV18 to TRBJ2-5. This CDR3 spans 13 amino acids. CDR1 is KGHSH and CDR2 is LQKENI in the germline V gene. CDR3 sequence: CASSPNNQETQYF.

The chain uses TRBV10-3 and TRBJ1-5; TCRdb picks TRBD1, but there is no DNA to check that call. The CDR3 covers 13 residues. Per the germline V gene, CDR1 is ENHRY and CDR2 is SYGVKD. The CDR3 loop reads CAISLGPGEPQHF.

V usage is TRBV12-3 or TRBV12-4 and J usage is TRBJ2-2; TCRdb's D call, TRBD1, is unchecked because there is no DNA. The CDR3 sequence is 16 residues long. This chain's CDR3 is CASTQRGTANTGELFF.

V and J are TRBV4-1 and TRBJ1-4. Germline-derived CDR1 and CDR2 are MGHRA and YSYEKL. The CDR3 runs 14 residues. CDR3 in amino acids: CASSQLEEGEKLFF.

The CDR3 loop is CASSLEQGNEKLFF. The chain recombines TRBV5-1 with TRBJ1-4; the D gene TCRdb calls, TRBD1, cannot be checked with no DNA. Looked up from germline, CDR1 is SGHRS and CDR2 is YFSETQ. The CDR3 contains 14 residues.

The chain recombines TRBV10-3 with TRBJ1-4. The CDR3 is made up of 14 amino acids. Looked up from germline, CDR1 is ENHRY and CDR2 is SYGVKD. The CDR3: CAISDSGIREKLFF.

The chain carries TRBV20-1 and TRBJ2-1; TCRdb selects TRBD1, and the lack of DNA leaves this call unchecked. Per germline, CDR1 DFQATT and CDR2 SNEGSKA (reference sequence). There are 16 residues in the CDR3. The chain's CDR3 is CSARIPGSSSYNEQFF.

The chain recombines TRBV5-1 with TRBJ1-1; without DNA, the TCRdb call of TRBD1 cannot be checked. CDR3 length equals 13 residues. Per the germline V gene, CDR1 is SGHRS and CDR2 is YFSETQ. CDR3 sequence reads: CASSLGQGPGAFF. The full variable domain, with the rest looked up from reference TRBV5-1 and TRBJ1-1, is KAGVTQTPRYLIKTRGQQVTLSCSPISGHRSVSWYQQTPGQGLQFLFEYFSETQRNKGNFPGRFSGRQFSNSRSEMNVSTLELGDSALYLCASSLGQGPGAFFGQGTRLTVV.

The chain links TRBV7-2 to TRBJ2-3; TCRdb's D call of TRBD2 is untestable without DNA. This CDR3 is built from 14 residues. Germline CDR1 and CDR2: SGHTA and FQGNSA. The CDR3: CASGAGGYTDTQYF.

V gene TRBV12-3 or TRBV12-4 combines with J gene TRBJ1-5. The CDR3 loop spans 14 amino acids. CDR3 protein: CASSSGWANQPQHF.